The present entry profiles one T cell receptor beta chain with its context. Some clones are missing from TCRdb's copy, which holds only in-frame ones; the method was immunoSEQ multiplex PCR. The sample lists under 100,000 clones; about four fifths were seen once. These data belong to a study of blood T cell repertoires in COVID-19. Study as a whole: Samples representing acute and convalescent COVID-19 were sourced from the United States, Italy and Spain.

Germline assignment: CDR1 LGHDT and CDR2 YNNKEL (reference sequence). With 2 bases clipped from V and 6 bases from J, the junction kept 16 bases outside the gene matches. CDR3 length: 19 amino acids. This chain connects TRBV3-1 (or the pseudogene TRBV3-2) to TRBJ2-3, with TRBD2 matching over 11 bases. Sequenced material: peripheral blood. This TCR was sampled from a woman aged 60-70 years with acute or convalescent COVID-19. The CDR3 DNA reads as TGTGCCAGCAGCCAACAGGGTGGTGGTGGACTAGCGGGTTTCGATACGCAGTATTTT. This translates into CASSQQGGGGLAGFDTQYF.